What follows describes a single T cell receptor beta chain. These data originate in a study of blood T cell repertoires in COVID-19. Cohort allocation depended upon clinical history that participants reported. The CDR3 covers 15 residues. V lost 4 bases and J lost 2; bases outside the gene matches: 5. Per germline, CDR1 SGHTA and CDR2 FQGTGA. Some clones are missing from TCRdb's copy, which holds only in-frame ones; the method was immunoSEQ multiplex PCR. The sample lists about 150,000 clones, approximately 90% occurring once. The chain carries TRBV7-3 and TRBJ2-3; 8 bases fit TRBD2. The sample was PBMCs or T cells enriched from blood (not recorded which). The receptor comes from a man aged 45-60 years who had recovered from COVID-19. In DNA, the CDR3 is TGTGCCAGCAGCTCCCGGGGGGGAGACACAGATACGCAGTATTTT. Translated: CASSSRGGDTDTQYF.